Reported below is one T cell receptor beta chain. The data originate from a study of cytomegalovirus exposure and HLA in healthy donors. The PCR employed 60 Vbeta primers together with 13 Jbeta primers. Data came from immunoSEQ multiplex PCR; TCRdb stores just in-frame clones and leaves some out. In all, the sample yields approximately 180,000 clones. Germline V CDR1 and CDR2: SGHKS, YYEKEE (reference sequence). The CDR3 is made up of 15 amino acids. Trimming cost V 6 bases and J 2 bases, with 17 bases left between them. The source of this sequence is a man aged 30-40 years in good health and CMV-seronegative. The chain joins TRBV5-5 to TRBJ2-5; D may be TRBD2 (6 bases). Input material: PBMCs. The CDR3 sequence is CASIIGGRGQETQYF. The DNA of the CDR3 is TGTGCCAGCATCATCGGTGGTCGGGGGCAAGAGACCCAGTACTTC.